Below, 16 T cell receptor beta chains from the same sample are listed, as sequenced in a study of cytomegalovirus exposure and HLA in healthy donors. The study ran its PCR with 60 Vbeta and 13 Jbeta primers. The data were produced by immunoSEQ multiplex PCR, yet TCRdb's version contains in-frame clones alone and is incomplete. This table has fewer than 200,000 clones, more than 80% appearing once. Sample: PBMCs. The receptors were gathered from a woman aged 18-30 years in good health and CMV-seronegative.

The CDR3 sequence is CASSQGRTENYGYTF. In nucleotides, the CDR3 is TGCGCCAGCAGCCAAGGTAGAACAGAGAACTATGGCTACACCTTC. The chain recombines TRBV4-1 with TRBJ1-2; no firm D call. V dropped 1 base and J dropped 2 bases, with 11 bases sitting between them. CDR1 and CDR2 from the germline V gene are MGHRA and YSYEKL. The CDR3 covers 15 residues.

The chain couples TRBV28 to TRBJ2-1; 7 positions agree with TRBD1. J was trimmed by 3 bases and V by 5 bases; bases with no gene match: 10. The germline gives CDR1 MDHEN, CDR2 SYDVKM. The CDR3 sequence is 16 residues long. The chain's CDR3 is CASSPIKGAFYNEQFF. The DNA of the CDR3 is TGTGCCAGCAGTCCCATTAAGGGGGCCTTCTACAATGAGCAGTTCTTC.

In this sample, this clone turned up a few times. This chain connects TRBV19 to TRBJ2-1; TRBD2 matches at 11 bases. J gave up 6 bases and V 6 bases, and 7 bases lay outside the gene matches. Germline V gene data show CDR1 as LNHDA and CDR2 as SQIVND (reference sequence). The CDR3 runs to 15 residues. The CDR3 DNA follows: TGTGCCAGTAGGGAACTAGCGGGAGAAGGCAATGAGCAGTTCTTC. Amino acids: CASRELAGEGNEQFF.

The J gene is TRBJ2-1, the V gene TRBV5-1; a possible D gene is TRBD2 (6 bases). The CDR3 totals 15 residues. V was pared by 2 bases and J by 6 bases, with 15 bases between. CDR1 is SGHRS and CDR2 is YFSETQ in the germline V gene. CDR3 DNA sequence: TGCGCCAGCAGCTTCGGGAGCCTGGGGGGCAATGAGCAGTTCTTC. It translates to CASSFGSLGGNEQFF.

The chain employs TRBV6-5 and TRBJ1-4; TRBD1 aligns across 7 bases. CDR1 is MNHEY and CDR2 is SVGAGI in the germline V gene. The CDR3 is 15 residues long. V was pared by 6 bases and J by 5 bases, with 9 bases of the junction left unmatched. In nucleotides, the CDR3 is TGTGCCAGCAGCCGCAGGGGGGCTGGGAATGAAAAACTGTTTTTT. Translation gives CASSRRGAGNEKLFF.

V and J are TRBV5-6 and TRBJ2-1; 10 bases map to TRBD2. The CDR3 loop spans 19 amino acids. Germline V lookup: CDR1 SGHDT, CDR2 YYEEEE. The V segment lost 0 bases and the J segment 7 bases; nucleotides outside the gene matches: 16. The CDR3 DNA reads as TGTGCCAGCAGCTTGGCGGGAATTATACTAGCGGGGTCACGGAATGAGCAGTTCTTC. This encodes CASSLAGIILAGSRNEQFF.

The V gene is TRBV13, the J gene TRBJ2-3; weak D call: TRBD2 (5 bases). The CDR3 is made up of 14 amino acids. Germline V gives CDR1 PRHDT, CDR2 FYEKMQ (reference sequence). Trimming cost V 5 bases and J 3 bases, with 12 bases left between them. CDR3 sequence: CASSGGGSTDTQYF. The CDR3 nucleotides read TGTGCCAGCAGCGGTGGCGGGTCTACAGATACGCAGTATTTT.

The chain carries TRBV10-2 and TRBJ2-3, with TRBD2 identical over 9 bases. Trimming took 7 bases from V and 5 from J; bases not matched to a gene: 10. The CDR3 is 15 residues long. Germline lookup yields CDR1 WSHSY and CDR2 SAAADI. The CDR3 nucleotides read TGCGCCAGCATTAGGGCGGGAGGGGGAGGAGATACGCAGTATTTT. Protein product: CASIRAGGGGDTQYF.

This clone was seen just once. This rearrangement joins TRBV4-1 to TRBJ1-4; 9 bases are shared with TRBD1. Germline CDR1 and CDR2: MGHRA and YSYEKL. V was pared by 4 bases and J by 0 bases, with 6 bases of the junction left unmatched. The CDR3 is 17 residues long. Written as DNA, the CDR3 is TGCGCCAGCAGCCCGCCGGGACAGGGCACAACTAATGAAAAACTGTTTTTT. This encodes CASSPPGQGTTNEKLFF.

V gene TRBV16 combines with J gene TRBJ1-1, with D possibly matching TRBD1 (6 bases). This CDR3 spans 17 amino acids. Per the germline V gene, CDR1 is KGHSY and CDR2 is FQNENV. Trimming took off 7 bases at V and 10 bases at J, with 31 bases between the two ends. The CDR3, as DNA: TGTGCCAGCATCAACGAAGGCCCCCGGACAGTCCTCGGTACAGCTTTCTTT. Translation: CASINEGPRTVLGTAFF.

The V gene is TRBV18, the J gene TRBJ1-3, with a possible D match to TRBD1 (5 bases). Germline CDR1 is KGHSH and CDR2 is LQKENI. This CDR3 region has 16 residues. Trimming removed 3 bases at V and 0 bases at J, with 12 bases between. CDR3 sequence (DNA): TGTGCCAGCTCACCCCCGGGGGAGAGCTCTGGAAACACCATATATTTT. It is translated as CASSPPGESSGNTIYF.

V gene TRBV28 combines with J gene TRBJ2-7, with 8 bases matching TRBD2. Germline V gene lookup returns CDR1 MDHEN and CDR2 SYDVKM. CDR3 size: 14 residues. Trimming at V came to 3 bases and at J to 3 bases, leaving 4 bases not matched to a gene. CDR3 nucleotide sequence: TGTGCCAGCAGTTTGACTAGCGAGATCTACGAGCAGTACTTC. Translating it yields CASSLTSEIYEQYF.

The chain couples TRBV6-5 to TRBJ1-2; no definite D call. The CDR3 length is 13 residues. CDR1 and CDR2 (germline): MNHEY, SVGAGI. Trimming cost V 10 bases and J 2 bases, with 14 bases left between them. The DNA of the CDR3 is TGTGCCATCCGCGGGAGCACAAACTATGGCTACACCTTC. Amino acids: CAIRGSTNYGYTF.

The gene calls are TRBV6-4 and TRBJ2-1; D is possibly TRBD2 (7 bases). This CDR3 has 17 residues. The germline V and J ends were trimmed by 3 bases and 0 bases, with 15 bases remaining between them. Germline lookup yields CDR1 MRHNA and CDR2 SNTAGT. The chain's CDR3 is CASSDGRGGDSYNEQFF. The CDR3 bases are TGTGCCAGCAGTGATGGTCGAGGGGGGGACTCCTACAATGAGCAGTTCTTC.

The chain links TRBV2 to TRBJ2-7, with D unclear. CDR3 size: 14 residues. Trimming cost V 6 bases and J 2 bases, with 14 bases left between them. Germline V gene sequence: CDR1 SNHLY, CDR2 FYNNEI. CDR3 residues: CASSGDVIPYEQYF. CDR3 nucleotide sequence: TGTGCCAGCAGCGGTGATGTTATTCCCTACGAGCAGTACTTC.

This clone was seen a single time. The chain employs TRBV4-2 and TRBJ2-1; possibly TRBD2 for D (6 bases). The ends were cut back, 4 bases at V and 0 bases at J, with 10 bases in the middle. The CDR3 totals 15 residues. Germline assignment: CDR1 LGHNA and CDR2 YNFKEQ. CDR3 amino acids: CASSLTSSSYNEQFF. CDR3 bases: TGTGCCAGCAGCCTGACTAGTAGCTCCTACAATGAGCAGTTCTTC.